This T cell receptor (beta chain) is drawn from a study of siplizumab effects on memory and regulatory T cells. Broader study findings: No assignable naive or memory phenotype existed for roughly 80-96% of proliferating CD4+ or CD8+ clones.

In germline, CDR1 is MNHEY, CDR2 SVGAGI. V was clipped by 0 bases and J by 1 base, with 4 bases between them. The CDR3 runs to 13 residues. Some 98,000 TCR templates underwent assay in every sample. Clones were read by immunoSEQ multiplex PCR, and TCRdb kept only the in-frame ones, dropping some. The data hold tens of thousands of clones, with around 97% observed a single time. For this clone: Its antigen remains unidentified.

The receptor's source is a human donor in good health. The sample consisted of naive CD4+ T cells sorted from blood. V and J are TRBV6-5 and TRBJ2-7; D gene unclear. CDR3 protein: CASSYSRSYEQYF. DNA for the CDR3: TGTGCCAGCAGTTACTCGAGGTCCTACGAGCAGTACTTC.